The rows below give T cell receptor beta chains drawn from one sample of a study of T cell changes during pregnancy in multiple sclerosis. The data were produced by immunoSEQ multiplex PCR, yet TCRdb's version contains in-frame clones alone and is incomplete. The table records around 80,000 clones, roughly nine tenths of them present only once. The material was peripheral blood, obtained before pregnancy. The receptors were gathered from a female donor with multiple sclerosis, enrolled in a pregnancy study. CDR3s include the opening cysteine and the closing phenylalanine or tryptophan. D genes are given only for firm matches. Where a row states a size, it is once, few, many or the class of an expanded clone; other rows omit it.

CDR3 | DNA | length | V | D | J | size
CASSLLGLAASYEQYF | TGCGCCAGCAGCTTGCTTGGACTAGCGGCTTCCTACGAGCAGTACTTC | 16 | TRBV5-1 | TRBD2 | TRBJ2-7 | -
CAWRISSYEQYF | TGTGCCTGGAGGATCAGCTCCTACGAGCAGTACTTC | 12 | TRBV30 | - | TRBJ2-7 | -
CASQTNRGTGTEAFF | TGCGCCAGCCAAACGAACAGGGGGACGGGAACTGAAGCTTTCTTT | 15 | TRBV5-1 | TRBD1 | TRBJ1-1 | -
CAWKAEGQLNSPLHF | TGTGCCTGGAAGGCGGAAGGACAATTAAATTCACCCCTCCACTTT | 15 | TRBV30 | - | TRBJ1-6 | -
CASSYALGSSYEQYF | TGTGCCAGCAGTTACGCTCTGGGGAGCTCCTACGAGCAGTACTTC | 15 | TRBV6-5 | - | TRBJ2-7 | -
CASRGGRVDREWEQYF | TGCGCCAGCAGGGGGGGTAGGGTGGACAGGGAATGGGAGCAGTACTTC | 16 | TRBV23-1 | TRBD1 | TRBJ2-7 | -
CASKRTSGSGGGGELFF | TGTGCCAGCAAACGGACTAGCGGGTCTGGCGGGGGTGGGGAGCTGTTTTTT | 17 | TRBV27 | TRBD2 | TRBJ2-2 | -
CSGGQVYEQYF | TGCAGCGGGGGACAGGTCTACGAGCAGTACTTC | 11 | TRBV29-1 | TRBD1 | TRBJ2-7 | -
CASMAGGARGANVLTF | TGTGCCAGTATGGCAGGGGGCGCCCGGGGGGCCAACGTCCTGACTTTC | 16 | TRBV19 | TRBD1 | TRBJ2-6 | -
CASSPTEQVDTQYF | TGTGCCAGCAGCCCGACCGAGCAGGTTGATACGCAGTATTTT | 14 | TRBV7-8 | - | TRBJ2-3 | -
CASSPRQGGDEQYF | TGTGCCAGCTCACCCCGACAGGGCGGCGACGAGCAGTACTTC | 14 | TRBV18 | TRBD1 | TRBJ2-7 | -
CASSLRGWDEKLFF | TGTGCCAGCAGCTTAAGGGGATGGGATGAAAAACTGTTTTTT | 14 | TRBV7-2 | - | TRBJ1-4 | once
CASSYGRDSQYEQYF | TGTGCCAGCAGCTATGGACGGGACAGCCAGTACGAGCAGTACTTC | 15 | TRBV11-3 | TRBD1 | TRBJ2-7 | -
CASSLIGTETKEQYF | TGTGCCAGCAGCTTAATCGGGACAGAGACGAAAGAGCAGTACTTC | 15 | TRBV5-6 | TRBD1 | TRBJ2-7 | -
CASRASGVAGELFF | TGTGCCAGCAGGGCTAGCGGGGTTGCCGGGGAGCTGTTTTTT | 14 | TRBV7-3 | TRBD2 | TRBJ2-2 | -
CASMSRDRGNEQFF | TGTGCCAGCATGAGCCGGGACAGGGGCAATGAGCAGTTCTTC | 14 | TRBV2 | TRBD1 | TRBJ2-1 | once
CASSGEGMTGHYGYTF | TGTGCCAGCAGTGGGGAAGGAATGACAGGGCACTATGGCTACACCTTC | 16 | TRBV2 | TRBD1 | TRBJ1-2 | -
CASTYRGGLSEAFF | TGTGCCAGCACTTATCGGGGGGGGCTTTCTGAAGCTTTCTTT | 14 | TRBV28 | - | TRBJ1-1 | few
CASRSGGSSQPQHF | TGTGCCAGCAGGTCAGGGGGGTCATCGCAGCCCCAGCATTTT | 14 | TRBV6-5 | TRBD1 | TRBJ1-5 | few
CASSPPGGELFF | TGTGCCAGCAGCCCCCCAGGCGGGGAGCTGTTTTTT | 12 | TRBV7-9 | - | TRBJ2-2 | -
CASSLYPPQSGNTIYF | TGTGCCAGCAGTTTATATCCACCTCAGTCTGGAAACACCATATATTTT | 16 | TRBV27 | - | TRBJ1-3 | -
CASGTGNGYTF | TGTGCCAGCGGGACAGGGAATGGCTACACCTTC | 11 | TRBV6-5 | TRBD1 | TRBJ1-2 | few
CATSRPPYTQYF | TGTGCCACCAGCAGACCCCCATATACGCAGTATTTT | 12 | TRBV15 | - | TRBJ2-3 | -
CSARSTTQFF | TGCAGTGCTAGGTCCACTACGCAGTTCTTC | 10 | TRBV20-1 | - | TRBJ2-1 | few
CATSRDRWGANTGELFF | TGTGCCACCAGCAGAGATCGGTGGGGAGCCAACACCGGGGAGCTGTTTTTT | 17 | TRBV15 | - | TRBJ2-2 | -
CASRHRTGGKADTQYF | TGTGCCAGCAGGCACCGGACAGGGGGAAAGGCAGATACGCAGTATTTT | 16 | TRBV7-9 | TRBD1 | TRBJ2-3 | -
CSVQRTANEKLFF | TGCAGCGTTCAAAGGACAGCAAATGAAAAACTGTTTTTT | 13 | TRBV29-1 | - | TRBJ1-4 | -
CASSISLDASGVNIQYF | TGTGCCAGTAGTATTTCCCTCGATGCTAGCGGGGTAAACATTCAGTACTTC | 17 | TRBV19 | TRBD2 | TRBJ2-4 | -
CASSSTGGETQYF | TGCGCCAGCAGCTCCACGGGTGGGGAGACCCAGTACTTC | 13 | TRBV5-1 | - | TRBJ2-5 | -